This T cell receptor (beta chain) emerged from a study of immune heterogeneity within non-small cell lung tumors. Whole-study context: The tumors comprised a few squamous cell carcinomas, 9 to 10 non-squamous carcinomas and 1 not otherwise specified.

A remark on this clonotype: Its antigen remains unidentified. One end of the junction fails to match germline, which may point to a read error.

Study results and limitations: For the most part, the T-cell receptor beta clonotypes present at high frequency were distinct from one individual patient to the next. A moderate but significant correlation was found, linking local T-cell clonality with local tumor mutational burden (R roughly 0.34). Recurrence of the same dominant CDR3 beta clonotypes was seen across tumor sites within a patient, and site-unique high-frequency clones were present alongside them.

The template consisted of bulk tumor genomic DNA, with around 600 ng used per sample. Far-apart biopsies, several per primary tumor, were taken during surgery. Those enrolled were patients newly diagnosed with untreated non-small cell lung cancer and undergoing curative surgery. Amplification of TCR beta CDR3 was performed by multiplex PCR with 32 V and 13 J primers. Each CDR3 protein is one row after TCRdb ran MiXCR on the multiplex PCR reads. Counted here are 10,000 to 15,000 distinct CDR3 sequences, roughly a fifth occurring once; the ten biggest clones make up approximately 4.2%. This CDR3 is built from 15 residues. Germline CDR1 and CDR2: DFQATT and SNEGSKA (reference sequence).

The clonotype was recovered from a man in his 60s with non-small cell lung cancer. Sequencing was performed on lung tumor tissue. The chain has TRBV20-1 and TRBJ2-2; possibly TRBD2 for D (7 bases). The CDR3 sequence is CSAAQQGGRTGERFF. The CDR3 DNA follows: TGCAGTGCTGCCCAACAGGGAGGGAGAACCGGGGAGCGGTTTTTT.